This T cell receptor beta chain was obtained from a study of blood T cell repertoires in COVID-19. Participants spanned ages roughly 18 to 95 years and resided in 20 to 30 US areas. Grouping used clinical history reported by participants in a survey and questionnaire. Resolution of symptoms, clearance, or two negative PCRs was present in recovered Cohort 3 donors. Trimming took 5 bases from V and 0 from J; bases not matched to a gene: 2. Per the germline V gene, CDR1 is MGHRA and CDR2 is YSYEKL. The CDR3 runs 16 residues. TCRdb keeps only in-frame clones here, not all; method: immunoSEQ multiplex PCR. The data hold about 310,000 clones, with roughly 89% observed a single time.

Sample: PBMCs or T cells enriched from blood (not recorded which). The chain couples TRBV4-1 to TRBJ2-2; 11 positions agree with TRBD2. This TCR came from a woman in her thirties who had recovered from COVID-19. The CDR3 DNA sequence: TGCGCCAGCAGCGGACTAGCGGGTACGAACACCGGGGAGCTGTTTTTT. The encoded protein is CASSGLAGTNTGELFF.